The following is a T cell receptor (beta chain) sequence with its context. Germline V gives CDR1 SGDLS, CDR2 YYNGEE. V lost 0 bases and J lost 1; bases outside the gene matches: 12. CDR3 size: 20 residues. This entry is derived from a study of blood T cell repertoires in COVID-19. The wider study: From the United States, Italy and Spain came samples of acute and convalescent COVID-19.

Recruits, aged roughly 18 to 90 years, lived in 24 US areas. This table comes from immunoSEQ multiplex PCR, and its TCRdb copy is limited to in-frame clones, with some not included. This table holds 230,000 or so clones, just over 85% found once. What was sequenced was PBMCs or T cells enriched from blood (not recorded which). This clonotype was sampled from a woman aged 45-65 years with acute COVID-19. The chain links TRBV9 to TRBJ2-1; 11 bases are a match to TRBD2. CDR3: CASSVEGTSGLPGSYNEQFF. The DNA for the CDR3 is TGTGCCAGCAGCGTAGAGGGGACTAGCGGACTACCGGGATCCTACAATGAGCAGTTCTTC.